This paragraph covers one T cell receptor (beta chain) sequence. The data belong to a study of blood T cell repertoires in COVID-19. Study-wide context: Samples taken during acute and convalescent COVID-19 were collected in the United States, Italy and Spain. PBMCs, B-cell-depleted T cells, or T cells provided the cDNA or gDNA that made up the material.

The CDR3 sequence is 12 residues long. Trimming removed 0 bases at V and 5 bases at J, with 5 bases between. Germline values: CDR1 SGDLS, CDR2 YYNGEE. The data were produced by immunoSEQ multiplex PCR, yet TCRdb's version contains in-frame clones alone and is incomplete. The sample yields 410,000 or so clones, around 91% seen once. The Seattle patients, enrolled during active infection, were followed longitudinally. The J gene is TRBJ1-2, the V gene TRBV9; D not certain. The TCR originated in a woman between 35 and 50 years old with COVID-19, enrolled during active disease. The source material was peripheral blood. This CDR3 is CASSVGGYGYTF. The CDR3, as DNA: TGTGCCAGCAGCGTAGGAGGATATGGCTACACCTTC.